The clone carrying this T cell receptor (beta chain) was detected only a few times. As yet, its antigen is unknown. The record originates from a study of TIL therapy for anti-PD-1-resistant metastatic lung cancer. In the study overall: Patients then received nivolumab; progressors got lymphodepletion, TIL and IL-2. Points from the study as a whole: Treatment-naive, never-smoker and oncogene-addicted patients were overrepresented in this highly selected cohort.

The libraries were made with immunoSEQ v3. Data came from immunoSEQ multiplex PCR; TCRdb stores just in-frame clones and leaves some out. In the table there are 30,000 or so clones, about 70% of which are singletons. Time point of the sample: pre-treatment sample, taken before nivolumab and TIL therapy. The CDR3 has 15 amino acids. Germline CDR1 SGHDT, CDR2 YYEEEE. V shed 4 bases and J 5 bases; nucleotides not matched to a gene: 8. The receptor comes from a woman between 30 and 79 years old with non-small cell lung cancer. This sample comprised blood, obtained at baseline. This chain joins TRBV5-6 and TRBJ2-3, with TRBD1 matching 9 bases. Here the CDR3 reads CASSPLGTGKDTQYF. CDR3 nucleotide sequence: TGTGCCAGCAGCCCCCTAGGGACAGGGAAAGATACGCAGTATTTT.